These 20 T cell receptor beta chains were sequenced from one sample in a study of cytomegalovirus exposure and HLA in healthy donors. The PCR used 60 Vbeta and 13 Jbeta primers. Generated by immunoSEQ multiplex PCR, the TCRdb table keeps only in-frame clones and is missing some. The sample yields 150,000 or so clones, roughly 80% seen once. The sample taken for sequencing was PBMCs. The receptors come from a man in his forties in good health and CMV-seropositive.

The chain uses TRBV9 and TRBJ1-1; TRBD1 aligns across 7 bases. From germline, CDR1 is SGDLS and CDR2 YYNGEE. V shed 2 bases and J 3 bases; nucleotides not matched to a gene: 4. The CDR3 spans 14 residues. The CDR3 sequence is CASSVGQADTEAFF. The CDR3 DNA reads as TGTGCCAGCAGCGTCGGACAGGCAGACACTGAAGCTTTCTTT.

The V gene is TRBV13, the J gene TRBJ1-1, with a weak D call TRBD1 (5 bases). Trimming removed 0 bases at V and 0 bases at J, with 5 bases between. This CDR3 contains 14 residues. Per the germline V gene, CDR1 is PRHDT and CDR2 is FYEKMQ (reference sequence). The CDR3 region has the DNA TGTGCCAGCAGCTTAGGCAGGGTGAACACTGAAGCTTTCTTT. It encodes CASSLGRVNTEAFF.

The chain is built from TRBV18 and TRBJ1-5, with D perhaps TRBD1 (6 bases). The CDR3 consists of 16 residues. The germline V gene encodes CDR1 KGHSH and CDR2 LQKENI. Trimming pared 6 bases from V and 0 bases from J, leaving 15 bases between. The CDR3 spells CASSEMTGLSNQPQHF. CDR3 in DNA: TGTGCCAGCTCTGAAATGACAGGACTTAGCAATCAGCCCCAGCATTTT. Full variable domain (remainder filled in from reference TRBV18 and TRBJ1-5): NAGVMQNPRHLVRRRGQEARLRCSPMKGHSHVYWYRQLPEEGLKFMVYLQKENIIDESGMPKERFSAEFPKEGPSILRIQQVVRGDSAAYFCASSEMTGLSNQPQHFGDGTRLSIL.

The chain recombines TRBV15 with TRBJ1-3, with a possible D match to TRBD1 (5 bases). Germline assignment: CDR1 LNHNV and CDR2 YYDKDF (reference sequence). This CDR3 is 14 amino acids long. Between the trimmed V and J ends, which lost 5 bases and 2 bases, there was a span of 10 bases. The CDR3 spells CATSAGSPGNTIYF. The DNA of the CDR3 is TGTGCCACCAGCGCAGGGTCCCCTGGAAACACCATATATTTT.

This chain's CDR3 is CASSERTGDGYTF. The CDR3 DNA is TGTGCCAGCAGCGAAAGGACAGGGGATGGCTACACCTTC. V and J are TRBV14 and TRBJ1-2; 9 bases fit TRBD1. Trimming at V came to 5 bases and at J to 6 bases, leaving 4 bases not matched to a gene. Germline V gene lookup returns CDR1 SGHDN and CDR2 FVKESK. The CDR3 runs 13 residues.

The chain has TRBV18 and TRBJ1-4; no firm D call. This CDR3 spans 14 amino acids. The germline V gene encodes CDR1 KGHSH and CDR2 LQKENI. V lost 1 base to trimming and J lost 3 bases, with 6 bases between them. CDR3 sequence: CASSPRRPNEKLFF. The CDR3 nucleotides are TGTGCCAGCTCACCACGGCGGCCTAATGAAAAACTGTTTTTT.

This CDR3 is CASSGHRDRGLYEQYF. CDR3 coding DNA: TGTGCCAGTAGTGGTCACCGGGACAGGGGGCTCTACGAGCAGTACTTC. V and J are TRBV19 and TRBJ2-7, with 12 bases fitting TRBD1. CDR3 size: 16 residues. Trimming cost V 5 bases and J 3 bases; bases outside gene matches: 8. The V gene's germline CDR1 is LNHDA and CDR2 SQIVND (reference sequence).

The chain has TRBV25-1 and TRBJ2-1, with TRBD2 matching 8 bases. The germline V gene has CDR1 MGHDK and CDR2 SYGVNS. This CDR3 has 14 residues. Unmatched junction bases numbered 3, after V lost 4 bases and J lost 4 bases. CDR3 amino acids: CASSAGRGYNEQFF. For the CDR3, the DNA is TGTGCCAGCAGTGCCGGGAGGGGTTACAATGAGCAGTTCTTC.

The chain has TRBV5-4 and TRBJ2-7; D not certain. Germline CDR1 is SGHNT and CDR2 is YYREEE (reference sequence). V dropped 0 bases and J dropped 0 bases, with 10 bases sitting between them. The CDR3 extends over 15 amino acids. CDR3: CASSLAPRSSYEQYF. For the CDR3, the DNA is TGTGCCAGCAGCTTGGCCCCACGGAGCTCCTACGAGCAGTACTTC.

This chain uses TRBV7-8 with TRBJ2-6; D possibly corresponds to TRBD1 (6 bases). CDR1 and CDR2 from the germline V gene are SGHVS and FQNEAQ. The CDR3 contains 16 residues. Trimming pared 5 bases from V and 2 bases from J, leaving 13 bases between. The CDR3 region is CASSPRAGAGANVLTF. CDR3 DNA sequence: TGTGCCAGCAGCCCGAGGGCAGGGGCTGGGGCCAACGTCCTGACTTTC.

CDR3 loop: CASSHPGGGSSYNEQFF. CDR3 DNA sequence: TGCGCCAGCAGCCACCCCGGGGGCGGGAGCTCCTACAATGAGCAGTTCTTC. The V call is TRBV4-1, the J call TRBJ2-1; the D gene is possibly TRBD2 (7 bases). This CDR3 contains 17 residues. The germline CDR1 and CDR2 sequences are MGHRA and YSYEKL. Trimming pared 3 bases from V and 0 bases from J, leaving 15 bases between.

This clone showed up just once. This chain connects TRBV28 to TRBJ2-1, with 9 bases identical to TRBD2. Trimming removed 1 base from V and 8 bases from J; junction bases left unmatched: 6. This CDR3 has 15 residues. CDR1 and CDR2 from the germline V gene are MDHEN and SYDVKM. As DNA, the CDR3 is TGTGCCAGCAGTTTATCAGCGGGAGGTTTGGATGAGCAGTTCTTC. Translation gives CASSLSAGGLDEQFF.

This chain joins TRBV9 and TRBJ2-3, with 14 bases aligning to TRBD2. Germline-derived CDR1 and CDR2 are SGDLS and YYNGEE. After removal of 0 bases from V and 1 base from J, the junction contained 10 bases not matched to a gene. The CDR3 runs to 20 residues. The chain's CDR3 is CASSVAAGLAGGGGTDTQYF. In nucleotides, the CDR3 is TGTGCCAGCAGCGTAGCTGCCGGACTAGCGGGAGGAGGGGGCACAGATACGCAGTATTTT.

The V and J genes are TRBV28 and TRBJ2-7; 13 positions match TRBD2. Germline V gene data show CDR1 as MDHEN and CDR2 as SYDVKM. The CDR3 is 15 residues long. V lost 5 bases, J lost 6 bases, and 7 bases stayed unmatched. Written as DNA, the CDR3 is TGTGCCAGCAGTACTAGCGGGAGGGCCGCAGGCGAGCAGTACTTC. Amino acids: CASSTSGRAAGEQYF.

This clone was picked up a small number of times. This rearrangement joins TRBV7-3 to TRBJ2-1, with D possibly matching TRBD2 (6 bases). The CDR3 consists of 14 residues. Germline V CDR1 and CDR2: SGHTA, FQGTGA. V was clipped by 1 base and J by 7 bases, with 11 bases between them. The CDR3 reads CASSLNREPNEQFF. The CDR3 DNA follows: TGTGCCAGCAGCTTAAACCGGGAGCCTAATGAGCAGTTCTTC.

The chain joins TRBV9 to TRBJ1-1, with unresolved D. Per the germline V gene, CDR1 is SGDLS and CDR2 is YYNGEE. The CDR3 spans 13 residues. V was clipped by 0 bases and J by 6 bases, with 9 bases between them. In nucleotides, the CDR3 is TGTGCCAGCAGCGTAGAGGCAGGCGCTGAAGCTTTCTTT. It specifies CASSVEAGAEAFF.

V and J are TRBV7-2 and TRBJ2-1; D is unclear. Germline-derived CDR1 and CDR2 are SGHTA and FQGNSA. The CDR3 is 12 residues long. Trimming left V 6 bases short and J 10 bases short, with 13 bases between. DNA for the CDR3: TGTGCCAGCAGTAAGCCGCAATTGGAGCAGTTCTTC. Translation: CASSKPQLEQFF.

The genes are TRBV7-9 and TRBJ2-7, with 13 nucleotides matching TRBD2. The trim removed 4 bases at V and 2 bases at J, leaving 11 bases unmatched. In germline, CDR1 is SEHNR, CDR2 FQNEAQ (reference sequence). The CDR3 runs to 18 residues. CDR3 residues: CASSSRGLAGQIAYEQYF. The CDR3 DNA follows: TGTGCCAGCAGCTCCCGGGGACTAGCGGGACAAATCGCCTACGAGCAGTACTTC. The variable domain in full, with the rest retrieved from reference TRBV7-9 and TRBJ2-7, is DTGVSQNPRHKITKRGQNVTFRCDPISEHNRLYWYRQTLGQGPEFLTYFQNEAQLEKSRLLSDRFSAERPKGSFSTLEIQRTEQGDSAMYLCASSSRGLAGQIAYEQYFGPGTRLTVT.

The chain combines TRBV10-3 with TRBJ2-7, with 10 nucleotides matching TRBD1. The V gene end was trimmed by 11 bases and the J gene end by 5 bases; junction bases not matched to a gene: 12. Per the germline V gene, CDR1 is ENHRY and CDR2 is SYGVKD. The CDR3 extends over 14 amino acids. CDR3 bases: TGTGCCTCAGGGTCGGGGACAGGGGCCGACGAGCAGTACTTC. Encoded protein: CASGSGTGADEQYF.

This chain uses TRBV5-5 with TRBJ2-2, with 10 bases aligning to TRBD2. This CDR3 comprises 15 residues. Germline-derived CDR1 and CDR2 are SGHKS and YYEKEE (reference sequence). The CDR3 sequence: CASGRVLLNTGELFF. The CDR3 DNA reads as TGTGCGAGCGGGAGGGTCCTCCTAAACACCGGGGAGCTGTTTTTT.